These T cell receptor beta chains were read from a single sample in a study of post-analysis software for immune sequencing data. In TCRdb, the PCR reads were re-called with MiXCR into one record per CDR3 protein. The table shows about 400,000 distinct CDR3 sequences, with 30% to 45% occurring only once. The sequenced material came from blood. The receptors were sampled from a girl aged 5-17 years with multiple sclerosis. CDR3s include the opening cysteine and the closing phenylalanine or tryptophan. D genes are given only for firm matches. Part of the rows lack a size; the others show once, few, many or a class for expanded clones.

CDR3 protein: CASSVTGGFTEAFF
CDR3 DNA: TGTGCCAGCAGCGTGACAGGGGGCTTCACTGAAGCTTTCTTT
J gene: TRBJ1-1
V gene: TRBV9
D gene: TRBD1
clone size: few

CDR3 protein: CSATSGPETQYF
CDR3 DNA: TGCAGCGCCACATCCGGCCCGGAGACCCAGTACTTC
J gene: TRBJ2-5
V gene: TRBV29-1
D gene: NA
clone size: few

CDR3 protein: CASSDDSPTEAFF
CDR3 DNA: TGTGCCAGCAGCGATGACAGTCCGACTGAAGCTTTCTTT
J gene: TRBJ1-1
V gene: TRBV2
D gene: NA
clone size: once

CDR3 protein: CVSSFTDTQYF
CDR3 DNA: TGTGTCAGCAGCTTTACAGATACGCAGTATTTT
J gene: TRBJ2-3
V gene: TRBV5-6
D gene: NA
clone size: NA

CDR3 protein: CASSPPNRQPNEQYF
CDR3 DNA: TGTGCCAGCAGCCCACCCAACCGACAGCCCAACGAGCAGTACTTC
J gene: TRBJ2-7
V gene: TRBV7-8
D gene: NA
clone size: NA

CDR3 protein: CASSPLLSSRNTEAFF
CDR3 DNA: TGTGCCAGCAGCCCCCTTTTGTCCAGCCGGAACACTGAAGCTTTCTTT
J gene: TRBJ1-1
V gene: TRBV3-1
D gene: NA
clone size: NA

CDR3 protein: CASVRSGANVLTF
CDR3 DNA: TGTGCCAGCGTTCGCTCTGGGGCCAACGTCCTGACTTTC
J gene: TRBJ2-6
V gene: TRBV6-6
D gene: NA
clone size: few

CDR3 protein: CASSPQAGVPDTQYF
CDR3 DNA: TGTGCCAGCAGCCCCCAAGCGGGCGTCCCAGATACGCAGTATTTT
J gene: TRBJ2-3
V gene: TRBV7-3
D gene: NA
clone size: few

CDR3 protein: CASSSRRGTDEQFF
CDR3 DNA: TGTGCCAGCAGTTCCCGGCGGGGGACGGATGAGCAGTTCTTC
J gene: TRBJ2-1
V gene: TRBV6-2/TRBV6-3
D gene: TRBD2
clone size: few

CDR3 protein: CASSQDSRGGADTQYF
CDR3 DNA: TGCGCCAGCAGCCAAGATTCCAGGGGGGGAGCAGATACGCAGTATTTT
J gene: TRBJ2-3
V gene: TRBV4-1
D gene: NA
clone size: NA

CDR3 protein: CSAPGLAGGSNEQFF
CDR3 DNA: TGCAGCGCCCCGGGACTAGCCGGGGGGAGTAATGAGCAGTTCTTC
J gene: TRBJ2-1
V gene: TRBV29-1
D gene: TRBD2
clone size: few

CDR3 protein: CASSRHGPGGPIDQPQHF
CDR3 DNA: TGTGCCAGCAGTCGCCACGGCCCGGGGGGCCCCATCGATCAGCCCCAGCATTTT
J gene: TRBJ1-5
V gene: TRBV12-3/TRBV12-4
D gene: NA
clone size: few

CDR3 protein: CATSRERWEDSYEQYF
CDR3 DNA: TGTGCCACCAGCAGAGAAAGGTGGGAAGACTCCTACGAGCAGTACTTC
J gene: TRBJ2-7
V gene: TRBV15
D gene: NA
clone size: NA

CDR3 protein: CATSRDQDTIYF
CDR3 DNA: TGTGCCACCAGCAGAGATCAGGACACCATATATTTT
J gene: TRBJ1-3
V gene: TRBV15
D gene: NA
clone size: NA

CDR3 protein: CASSFTGGGGTEAFF
CDR3 DNA: TGTGCCAGCAGCTTCACAGGGGGCGGCGGCACTGAAGCTTTCTTT
J gene: TRBJ1-1
V gene: TRBV5-5
D gene: TRBD1
clone size: NA

CDR3 protein: CAWSGLQPEQYF
CDR3 DNA: TGTGCCTGGAGTGGACTTCAGCCCGAGCAGTACTTC
J gene: TRBJ2-7
V gene: TRBV30
D gene: NA
clone size: NA

CDR3 protein: CASTIGRGYSNQPQHF
CDR3 DNA: TGTGCCAGTACCATCGGCAGGGGCTATAGCAATCAGCCCCAGCATTTT
J gene: TRBJ1-5
V gene: TRBV19
D gene: NA
clone size: NA

CDR3 protein: CSARSGASGTFNYGYTF
CDR3 DNA: TGCAGTGCTAGATCTGGGGCCTCAGGGACCTTTAACTATGGCTACACCTTC
J gene: TRBJ1-2
V gene: TRBV20-1
D gene: NA
clone size: NA

CDR3 protein: CASTTPGIGIHRSSYNEQFF
CDR3 DNA: TGTGCCAGCACTACCCCGGGGATAGGGATACACAGGAGCTCCTACAATGAGCAGTTCTTC
J gene: TRBJ2-1
V gene: TRBV7-2
D gene: NA
clone size: NA

CDR3 protein: CASSLAGGLNSYEQYF
CDR3 DNA: TGTGCCAGCAGCTTGGCCGGAGGACTGAATTCCTACGAGCAGTACTTC
J gene: TRBJ2-7
V gene: TRBV5-5
D gene: NA
clone size: many

CDR3 protein: CATSRDVGARNEQFF
CDR3 DNA: TGTGCCACCAGCAGAGATGTCGGGGCCCGGAATGAGCAGTTCTTC
J gene: TRBJ2-1
V gene: TRBV15
D gene: NA
clone size: NA

CDR3 protein: CASSVAGLAGYNEQFF
CDR3 DNA: TGTGCCAGCAGCGTAGCCGGACTAGCGGGTTACAATGAGCAGTTCTTC
J gene: TRBJ2-1
V gene: TRBV9
D gene: TRBD2
clone size: few

CDR3 protein: CASSPTDGYTF
CDR3 DNA: TGTGCCAGCTCACCGACAGATGGCTACACCTTC
J gene: TRBJ1-2
V gene: TRBV18
D gene: NA
clone size: NA

CDR3 protein: CASSHLGRRITDTQYF
CDR3 DNA: TGCGCCAGCAGCCACCTAGGCAGGAGGATCACAGATACGCAGTATTTT
J gene: TRBJ2-3
V gene: TRBV4-1
D gene: NA
clone size: many

CDR3 protein: CATSLTGDEQFF
CDR3 DNA: TGTGCCACCAGCCTCACGGGGGATGAGCAGTTCTTC
J gene: TRBJ2-1
V gene: TRBV11-3
D gene: NA
clone size: once

CDR3 protein: CASSQPRDGQETQYF
CDR3 DNA: TGCGCCAGCAGCCAACCCCGGGACGGCCAAGAGACCCAGTACTTC
J gene: TRBJ2-5
V gene: TRBV4-1
D gene: NA
clone size: few

CDR3 protein: CASGLVLSQSQYNEQYF
CDR3 DNA: TGTGCTAGTGGTTTGGTACTTAGCCAGTCACAATACAATGAGCAGTACTTC
J gene: TRBJ2-7
V gene: TRBV12-5
D gene: NA
clone size: NA

CDR3 protein: CASSLASSGEQFF
CDR3 DNA: TGTGCCAGCAGCTTGGCCTCTAGCGGGGAGCAGTTCTTC
J gene: TRBJ2-1
V gene: TRBV5-5
D gene: TRBD2
clone size: NA

CDR3 protein: CASSATGGAREKLFF
CDR3 DNA: TGTGCCAGCAGCGCAACAGGGGGAGCACGGGAAAAACTGTTTTTT
J gene: TRBJ1-4
V gene: TRBV6-6
D gene: TRBD1
clone size: NA

CDR3 protein: CASSLNGVSYNEQFF
CDR3 DNA: TGTGCCAGCAGCTTAAATGGCGTATCCTACAATGAGCAGTTCTTC
J gene: TRBJ2-1
V gene: TRBV7-3
D gene: NA
clone size: few

CDR3 protein: CATSFRQPQETQYF
CDR3 DNA: TGTGCCACCAGCTTCAGACAGCCCCAAGAGACCCAGTACTTC
J gene: TRBJ2-5
V gene: TRBV15
D gene: NA
clone size: NA

CDR3 protein: CASSEGPHSGYTF
CDR3 DNA: TGTGCCAGCAGTGAAGGGCCTCATTCAGGCTACACCTTC
J gene: TRBJ1-2
V gene: TRBV6-1
D gene: NA
clone size: NA

CDR3 protein: CASSLVGQFNEQFF
CDR3 DNA: TGCGCCAGCAGCTTAGTAGGACAGTTCAATGAGCAGTTCTTC
J gene: TRBJ2-1
V gene: TRBV5-1
D gene: NA
clone size: few

CDR3 protein: CASRDSFYEQYF
CDR3 DNA: TGTGCCAGCAGAGACAGTTTCTACGAGCAGTACTTC
J gene: TRBJ2-7
V gene: TRBV6-5
D gene: NA
clone size: few

CDR3 protein: CASSPINRGPSYEQYF
CDR3 DNA: TGTGCCAGCAGTCCGATTAACAGGGGTCCCTCCTACGAGCAGTACTTC
J gene: TRBJ2-7
V gene: TRBV27
D gene: TRBD1
clone size: few

CDR3 protein: CASSYSGGNYGYTF
CDR3 DNA: TGTGCCAGCAGCTACAGTGGGGGTAACTATGGCTACACCTTC
J gene: TRBJ1-2
V gene: TRBV6-6
D gene: NA
clone size: few

CDR3 protein: CSVGGGAGEQFF
CDR3 DNA: TGCAGCGTTGGCGGGGGGGCCGGTGAGCAGTTCTTC
J gene: TRBJ2-1
V gene: TRBV29-1
D gene: TRBD2
clone size: NA

CDR3 protein: CASSVGSDIRANYEQYF
CDR3 DNA: TGTGCCAGCAGCGTAGGGAGTGACATAAGGGCGAACTACGAGCAGTACTTC
J gene: TRBJ2-7
V gene: TRBV9
D gene: NA
clone size: few

CDR3 protein: CSATTDSYEQYF
CDR3 DNA: TGCAGTGCTACGACGGATTCCTACGAGCAGTACTTC
J gene: TRBJ2-7
V gene: TRBV20-1
D gene: NA
clone size: few

CDR3 protein: CSARDHGGAGGEKLFF
CDR3 DNA: TGCAGTGCTAGAGATCATGGAGGGGCGGGAGGGGAAAAACTGTTTTTT
J gene: TRBJ1-4
V gene: TRBV20-1
D gene: NA
clone size: NA

CDR3 protein: CASSYSNLDSSNGYTF
CDR3 DNA: TGTGCCAGCAGTTACTCGAACCTGGACAGTTCCAATGGCTACACCTTC
J gene: TRBJ1-2
V gene: TRBV6-5
D gene: NA
clone size: few

CDR3 protein: CSAPVAGGGHEQFF
CDR3 DNA: TGCAGTGCTCCTGTAGCGGGGGGGGGCCATGAGCAGTTCTTC
J gene: TRBJ2-1
V gene: TRBV20-1
D gene: TRBD2
clone size: few

CDR3 protein: CASRGYGYTF
CDR3 DNA: TGTGCCAGCCGGGGCTATGGCTACACCTTC
J gene: TRBJ1-2
V gene: TRBV6-6
D gene: NA
clone size: few

CDR3 protein: CAWSPQETQYF
CDR3 DNA: TGTGCCTGGAGTCCCCAAGAGACCCAGTACTTC
J gene: TRBJ2-5
V gene: TRBV30
D gene: NA
clone size: NA

CDR3 protein: CASSLVQSTDTQYF
CDR3 DNA: TGTGCCAGCAGTTTGGTTCAGAGCACAGATACGCAGTATTTT
J gene: TRBJ2-3
V gene: TRBV12-3/TRBV12-4
D gene: NA
clone size: NA

CDR3 protein: CSVGGPRLTSTDTQYF
CDR3 DNA: TGCAGCGTTGGTGGTCCCCGGTTAACTAGCACAGATACGCAGTATTTT
J gene: TRBJ2-3
V gene: TRBV29-1
D gene: NA
clone size: few

CDR3 protein: CSVGTGNSFSYEQYF
CDR3 DNA: TGCAGCGTAGGGACAGGGAACTCTTTCTCCTACGAGCAGTACTTC
J gene: TRBJ2-7
V gene: TRBV29-1
D gene: TRBD1
clone size: few

CDR3 protein: CASSHSGGGELFF
CDR3 DNA: TGCGCCAGCAGCCACAGCGGCGGCGGGGAGCTGTTTTTT
J gene: TRBJ2-2
V gene: TRBV5-1
D gene: NA
clone size: NA

CDR3 protein: CASSTAGGPYNEQFF
CDR3 DNA: TGTGCCAGCAGCACCGCAGGGGGCCCCTACAATGAGCAGTTCTTC
J gene: TRBJ2-1
V gene: TRBV7-9
D gene: TRBD1
clone size: NA

CDR3 protein: CASSSSGTPQETQYF
CDR3 DNA: TGTGCCAGCAGTTCCTCCGGGACACCCCAAGAGACCCAGTACTTC
J gene: TRBJ2-5
V gene: TRBV6-5
D gene: NA
clone size: NA

CDR3 protein: CASSASEAGTNEKLFF
CDR3 DNA: TGTGCCAGCAGCGCCTCAGAAGCTGGGACTAATGAAAAACTGTTTTTT
J gene: TRBJ1-4
V gene: TRBV7-9
D gene: NA
clone size: few

CDR3 protein: CASSQEPGLAPLPDTQYF
CDR3 DNA: TGCGCCAGCAGCCAAGAGCCCGGACTAGCGCCTCTCCCAGATACGCAGTATTTT
J gene: TRBJ2-3
V gene: TRBV4-3
D gene: TRBD2
clone size: NA